This T cell receptor beta chain was identified during a study of PD-1 blockade in classical Hodgkin lymphoma. Profiling relied on immunoSEQ multiplex PCR, and the TCRdb table lists in-frame clones only, not all of them. This sample has about 39,000 clones; approximately 78% occur once, and the top ten carry around 35%. With 0 bases removed from V and 6 bases from J, the gap between germline ends came to 20 bases. Germline CDR1 and CDR2: LNHNV and YYDKDF (reference sequence). This CDR3 is 17 amino acids long. The sample's time point: cycle 4 day 1 (C4D1), after more than five weeks of nivolumab. Exposure to brentuximab vedotin varied, and each patient had relapsed following autologous stem cell transplantation.

This receptor was taken from a human donor with classical Hodgkin lymphoma. The sample consisted of peripheral blood mononuclear cells (PBMCs), taken before the fourth cycle of nivolumab. The genes are TRBV15 and TRBJ1-2; D gene unclear. CDR3 in DNA: TGTGCCACCAGCAGAGATTACGGCACAAATGTTGCGCATGGCTACACCTTC. Translated, it gives CATSRDYGTNVAHGYTF.